Below, 15 T cell receptor beta chains from the same sample are listed, as sequenced in a study of blood T cell repertoires in COVID-19. Sequencing used immunoSEQ multiplex PCR; TCRdb keeps in-frame clones, though not all of them. The repertoire holds about 53,000 clones, with roughly 79% as singletons. The sample was peripheral blood. The source is a human donor in a cohort sampled during active COVID-19.

The genes are TRBV4-3 and TRBJ1-4, with a tentative D call TRBD1 (6 bases). The CDR3 length is 16 residues. Trimming cost V 2 bases and J 4 bases, with 14 bases left between them. Looked up from germline, CDR1 is LGHNA and CDR2 is YSLEER. CDR3 in amino acids: CASSQWMGRGNEKLFF. The CDR3 DNA sequence: TGCGCCAGCAGCCAATGGATGGGCAGGGGTAATGAAAAACTGTTTTTT.

J is TRBJ2-2 and V is TRBV6-5; D unresolved. This CDR3 is 14 amino acids long. Germline-derived CDR1 and CDR2 are MNHEY and SVGAGI. Trimming took 0 bases from V and 6 from J, leaving 8 bases between them. DNA for the CDR3: TGTGCCAGCAGTTACTCGAACTTTCCCGGGGAGCTGTTTTTT. It specifies CASSYSNFPGELFF.

The V gene is TRBV9, the J gene TRBJ2-2; 7 bases match TRBD1. Germline V lookup: CDR1 SGDLS, CDR2 YYNGEE. CDR3 length equals 16 residues. The V segment lost 0 bases and the J segment 4 bases; nucleotides outside the gene matches: 6. The CDR3 loop reads CASSVVGSGGTGELFF. CDR3 DNA sequence: TGTGCCAGCAGCGTAGTGGGGTCAGGGGGCACCGGGGAGCTGTTTTTT.

The chain has TRBV24-1 and TRBJ2-1, with D maybe TRBD1 (7 bases). The germline gives CDR1 KGHDR, CDR2 SFDVKD. V was shortened by 4 bases and J by 5 bases, with 14 bases between the two germline ends. This CDR3 has 15 amino acids. The CDR3 region is CATSDLEGTDNEQFF. CDR3 bases: TGTGCCACCAGTGACCTGGAGGGGACAGACAATGAGCAGTTCTTC.

This clone was counted many times. This chain joins TRBV6-1 and TRBJ2-3, with 7 bases that match TRBD2. Trimming took 3 bases from V and 2 from J; bases not matched to a gene: 2. The CDR3 sequence is 14 residues long. Germline loops: CDR1 MNHNS, CDR2 SASEGT. CDR3 residues: CASSERGNTDTQYF. The CDR3 region has the DNA TGTGCCAGCAGTGAGCGGGGGAACACAGATACGCAGTATTTT.

This clone is a singleton in its sample. V is TRBV11-3 and J is TRBJ2-3, with TRBD2 matching over 8 bases. Trimming removed 3 bases from V and 6 bases from J; junction bases left unmatched: 8. This CDR3 has 15 residues. In germline, CDR1 is SGHNT, CDR2 YENEEA. CDR3 amino acids: CASSFRRGGDDTQYF. Written as DNA, the CDR3 is TGTGCCAGCAGCTTCCGTCGGGGGGGTGACGATACGCAGTATTTT.

The V call is TRBV15, the J call TRBJ2-1; D is uncertain. V dropped 8 bases and J dropped 8 bases, with 22 bases sitting between them. CDR1 LNHNV and CDR2 YYDKDF come from the germline V gene (reference sequence). This CDR3 contains 15 residues. CDR3 sequence: CATSLVPTPQYEQFF. CDR3 bases: TGTGCCACCTCGCTAGTGCCCACCCCACAATATGAGCAGTTCTTC.

This clone occurred once. This chain joins TRBV19 and TRBJ2-1, with D hard to call. The V end lost 3 bases, the J end lost 6 bases, and 15 bases lay between the germline ends. Germline CDR1 is LNHDA and CDR2 is SQIVND (reference sequence). CDR3 length: 15 amino acids. The CDR3 reads CASSISAGSGNEQFF. CDR3 in DNA: TGTGCCAGTAGTATTTCTGCAGGCTCCGGCAATGAGCAGTTCTTC.

The V gene is TRBV11-3, the J gene TRBJ2-1; TRBD1 agrees at 9 bases. The germline CDR1 and CDR2 sequences are SGHNT and YENEEA. The CDR3 runs 16 residues. Germline trimming cut 1 base from V and 2 bases from J; bases unmatched to any gene: 3. This chain's CDR3 is CASSLGGQGPYNEQFF. CDR3 coding DNA: TGTGCCAGCAGCTTAGGGGGACAGGGCCCCTACAATGAGCAGTTCTTC.

This chain joins TRBV18 and TRBJ2-3, with D perhaps matching TRBD2 (6 bases). The V end was cut by 3 bases, the J end by 4 bases, with 17 bases between. There are 16 residues in the CDR3. Germline CDR1 is KGHSH and CDR2 is LQKENI. CDR3 coding DNA: TGTGCCAGCTCACCTAAGTCGGGGGTTGGATCAGATACGCAGTATTTT. It codes for CASSPKSGVGSDTQYF. The whole variable domain, filled in from reference TRBV18 and TRBJ2-3, reads NAGVMQNPRHLVRRRGQEARLRCSPMKGHSHVYWYRQLPEEGLKFMVYLQKENIIDESGMPKERFSAEFPKEGPSILRIQQVVRGDSAAYFCASSPKSGVGSDTQYFGPGTRLTVL.

This clone was detected once. The chain links TRBV6-2 or TRBV6-3 to TRBJ1-2; possibly TRBD1 for D (5 bases). Germline V gives CDR1 MNHEY, CDR2 SVGEGT. V gave up 0 bases and J gave up 4 bases, with 18 bases separating them. CDR3 length: 17 residues. Here the CDR3 reads CASSYSQATAALYGYTF. The DNA of the CDR3 is TGTGCCAGCAGTTACTCACAGGCAACGGCAGCACTCTATGGCTACACCTTC.

This clone was recorded a few times. The CDR3 region has the DNA TGTGCCAGCAGTTTAGGAAGATACGGGGGCTACACCTTC. Translating gives CASSLGRYGGYTF. The V call is TRBV27, the J call TRBJ1-2; D remains unclear. The CDR3 spans 13 residues. V lost 2 bases, J lost 8 bases, and 12 bases lay in between. Per the germline V gene, CDR1 is MNHEY and CDR2 is SMNVEV (reference sequence).

This rearrangement joins TRBV2 to TRBJ2-1; 9 bases are shared with TRBD2. Germline values: CDR1 SNHLY, CDR2 FYNNEI. V trimming: 6 bases; J trimming: 3 bases; junction bases outside the gene matches: 9. The CDR3 has 16 residues. CDR3 loop: CASSPFLAGSYNEQFF. CDR3 sequence (DNA): TGTGCCAGCAGCCCCTTTCTAGCGGGGAGCTACAATGAGCAGTTCTTC.

The rearrangement uses TRBV9 and TRBJ2-3; D ambiguous. This CDR3 spans 15 amino acids. Germline V CDR1 and CDR2: SGDLS, YYNGEE. The germline V and J ends were trimmed by 2 bases and 0 bases, with 10 bases remaining between them. The CDR3 DNA follows: TGTGCCAGCAGCGTCGTCAGTTCTAGCACAGATACGCAGTATTTT. Translation: CASSVVSSSTDTQYF.

The chain is built from TRBV25-1 and TRBJ2-5; maybe TRBD1 (6 bases). V gave up 2 bases and J gave up 2 bases, with 9 bases separating them. The CDR3 consists of 14 residues. Germline assignment: CDR1 MGHDK and CDR2 SYGVNS. CDR3 sequence reads: CASSEGGYQETQYF. The CDR3 DNA is TGTGCCAGCAGTGAAGGGGGCTATCAAGAGACCCAGTACTTC. The whole variable domain, filled in from reference TRBV25-1 and TRBJ2-5, reads EADIYQTPRYLVIGTGKKITLECSQTMGHDKMYWYQQDPGMELHLIHYSYGVNSTEKGDLSSESTVSRIRTEHFPLTLESARPSHTSQYLCASSEGGYQETQYFGPGTRLLVL.